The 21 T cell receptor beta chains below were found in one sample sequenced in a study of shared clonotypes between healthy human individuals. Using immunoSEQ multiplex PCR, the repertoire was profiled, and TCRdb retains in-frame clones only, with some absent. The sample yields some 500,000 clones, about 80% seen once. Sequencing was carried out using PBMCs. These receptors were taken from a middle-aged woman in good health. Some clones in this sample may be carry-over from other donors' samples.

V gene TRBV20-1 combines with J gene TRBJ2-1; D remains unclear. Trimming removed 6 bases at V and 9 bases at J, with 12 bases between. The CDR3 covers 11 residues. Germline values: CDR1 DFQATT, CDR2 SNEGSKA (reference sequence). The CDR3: CSADHVAEQFF. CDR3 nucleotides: TGCAGTGCCGACCACGTCGCTGAGCAGTTCTTC.

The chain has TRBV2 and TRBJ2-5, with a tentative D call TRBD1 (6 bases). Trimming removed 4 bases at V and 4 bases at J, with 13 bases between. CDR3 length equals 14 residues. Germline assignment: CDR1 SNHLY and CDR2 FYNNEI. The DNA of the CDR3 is TGTGCCAGCAGTGGGGACAAGGGCCGAGAGACCCAGTACTTC. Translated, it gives CASSGDKGRETQYF.

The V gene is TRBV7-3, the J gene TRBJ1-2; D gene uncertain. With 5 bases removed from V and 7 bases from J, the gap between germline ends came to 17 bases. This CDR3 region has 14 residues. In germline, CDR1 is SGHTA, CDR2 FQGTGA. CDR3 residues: CASSPSHGETGYTF. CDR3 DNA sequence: TGTGCCAGCAGCCCGTCACATGGGGAGACTGGCTACACCTTC.

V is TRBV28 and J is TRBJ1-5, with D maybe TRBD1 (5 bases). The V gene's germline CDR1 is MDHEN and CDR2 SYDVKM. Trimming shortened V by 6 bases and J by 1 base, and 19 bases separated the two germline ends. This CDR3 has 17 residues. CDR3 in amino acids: CASSLLGPLGSNQPQHF. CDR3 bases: TGTGCCAGCAGCCTACTGGGGCCCCTAGGCAGCAATCAGCCCCAGCATTTT.

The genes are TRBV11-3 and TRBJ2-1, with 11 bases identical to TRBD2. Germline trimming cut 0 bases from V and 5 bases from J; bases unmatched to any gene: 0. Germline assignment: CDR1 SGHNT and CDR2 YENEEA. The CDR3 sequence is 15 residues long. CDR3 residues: CASSLDSGRDNEQFF. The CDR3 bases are TGTGCCAGCAGCTTAGATAGCGGGAGGGACAATGAGCAGTTCTTC. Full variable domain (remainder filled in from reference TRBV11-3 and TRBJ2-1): EAGVVQSPRYKIIEKKQPVAFWCNPISGHNTLYWYLQNLGQGPELLIRYENEEAVDDSQLPKDRFSAERLKGVDSTLKIQPAELGDSAVYLCASSLDSGRDNEQFFGPGTRLTVL.

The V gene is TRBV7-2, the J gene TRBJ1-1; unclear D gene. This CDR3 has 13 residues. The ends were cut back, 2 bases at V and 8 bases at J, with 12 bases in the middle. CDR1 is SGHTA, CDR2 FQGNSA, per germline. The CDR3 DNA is TGTGCCAGCAGCTTACTGGTAAACCGGGAAGCTTTCTTT. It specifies CASSLLVNREAFF.

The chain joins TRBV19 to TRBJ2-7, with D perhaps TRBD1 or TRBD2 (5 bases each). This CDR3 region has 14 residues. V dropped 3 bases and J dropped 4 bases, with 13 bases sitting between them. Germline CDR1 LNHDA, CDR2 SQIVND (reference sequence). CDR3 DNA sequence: TGTGCCAGTAGTATTGGGGGAGCCTTATACGAGCAGTACTTC. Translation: CASSIGGALYEQYF.

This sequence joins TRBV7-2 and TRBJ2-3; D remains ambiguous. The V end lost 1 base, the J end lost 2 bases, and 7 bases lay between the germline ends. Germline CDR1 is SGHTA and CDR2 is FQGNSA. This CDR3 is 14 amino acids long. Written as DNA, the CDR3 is TGTGCCAGCAGCTTAGACGGGTTCACAGATACGCAGTATTTT. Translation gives CASSLDGFTDTQYF.

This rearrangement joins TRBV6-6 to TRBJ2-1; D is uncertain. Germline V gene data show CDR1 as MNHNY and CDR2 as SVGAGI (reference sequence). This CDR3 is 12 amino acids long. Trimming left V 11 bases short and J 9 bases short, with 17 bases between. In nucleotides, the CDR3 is TGTGCCGTCGGGCCGCCGCCAGTTGAGCAGTTCTTC. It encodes CAVGPPPVEQFF.

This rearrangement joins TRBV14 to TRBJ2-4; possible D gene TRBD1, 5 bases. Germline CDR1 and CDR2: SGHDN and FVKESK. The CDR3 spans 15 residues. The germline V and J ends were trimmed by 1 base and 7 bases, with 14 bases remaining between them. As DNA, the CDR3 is TGTGCCAGCAGCCAAGCAGGGAATCTGCCCAACATTCAGTACTTC. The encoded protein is CASSQAGNLPNIQYF.

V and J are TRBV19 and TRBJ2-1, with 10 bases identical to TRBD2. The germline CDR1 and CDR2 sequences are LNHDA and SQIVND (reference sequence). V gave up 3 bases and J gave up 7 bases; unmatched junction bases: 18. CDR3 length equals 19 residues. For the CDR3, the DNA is TGTGCCAGTAGTATGCCGGGGGTGGGGCTAGCGGGAGATGTAAATGAGCAGTTCTTC. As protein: CASSMPGVGLAGDVNEQFF.

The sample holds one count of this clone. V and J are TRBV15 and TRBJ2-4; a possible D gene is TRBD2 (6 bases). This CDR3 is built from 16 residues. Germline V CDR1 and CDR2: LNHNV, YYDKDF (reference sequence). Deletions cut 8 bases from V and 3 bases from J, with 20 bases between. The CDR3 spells CATEETPGVVKNIQYF. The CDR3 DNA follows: TGTGCCACCGAGGAGACCCCGGGGGTCGTCAAAAACATTCAGTACTTC.

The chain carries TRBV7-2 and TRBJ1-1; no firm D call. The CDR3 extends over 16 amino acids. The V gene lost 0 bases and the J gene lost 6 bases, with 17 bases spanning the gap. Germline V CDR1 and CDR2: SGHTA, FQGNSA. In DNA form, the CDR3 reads TGTGCCAGCAGCTTAGCGCTGGACGCGGCTACTGCTGAAGCTTTCTTT. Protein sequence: CASSLALDAATAEAFF. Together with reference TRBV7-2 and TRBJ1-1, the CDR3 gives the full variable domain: GAGVSQSPSNKVTEKGKDVELRCDPISGHTALYWYRQSLGQGLEFLIYFQGNSAPDKSGLPSDRFSAERTGGSVSTLTIQRTQQEDSAVYLCASSLALDAATAEAFFGQGTRLTVV.

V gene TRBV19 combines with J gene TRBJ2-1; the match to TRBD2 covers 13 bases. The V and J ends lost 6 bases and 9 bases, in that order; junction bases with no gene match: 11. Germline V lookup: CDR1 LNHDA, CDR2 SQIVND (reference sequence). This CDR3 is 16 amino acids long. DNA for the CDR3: TGTGCCAGTAGACCTCTCGGGACTAGCGGGACTTTTGAGCAGTTCTTC. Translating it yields CASRPLGTSGTFEQFF.

The CDR3 is CASSPWVRTEAFF. DNA of the CDR3: TGTGCCAGCAGTCCGTGGGTTCGCACTGAAGCTTTCTTT. This chain connects TRBV6-6 to TRBJ1-1; D is unresolved. Germline V gene data show CDR1 as MNHNY and CDR2 as SVGAGI (reference sequence). There are 13 residues in the CDR3. V shed 5 bases and J shed 4 bases, with 11 bases lying between them.

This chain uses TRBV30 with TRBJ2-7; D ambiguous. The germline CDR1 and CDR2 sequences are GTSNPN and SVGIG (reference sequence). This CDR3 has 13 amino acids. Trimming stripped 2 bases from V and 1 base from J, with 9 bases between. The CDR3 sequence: CAWSSALSYEQYF. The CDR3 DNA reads TGTGCCTGGAGTAGCGCACTATCCTACGAGCAGTACTTC.

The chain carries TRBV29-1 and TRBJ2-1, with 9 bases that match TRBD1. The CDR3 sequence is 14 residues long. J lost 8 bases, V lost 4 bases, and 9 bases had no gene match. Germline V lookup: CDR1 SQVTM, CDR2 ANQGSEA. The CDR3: CSVAPGTGRDEQFF. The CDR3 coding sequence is TGCAGCGTTGCCCCCGGGACAGGGCGAGATGAGCAGTTCTTC.

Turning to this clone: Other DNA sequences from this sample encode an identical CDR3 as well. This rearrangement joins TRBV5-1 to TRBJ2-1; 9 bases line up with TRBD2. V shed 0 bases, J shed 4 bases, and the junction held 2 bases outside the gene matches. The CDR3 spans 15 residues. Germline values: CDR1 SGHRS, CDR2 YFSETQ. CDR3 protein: CASSLEAGGYNEQFF. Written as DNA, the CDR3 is TGCGCCAGCAGCTTGGAAGCGGGAGGTTACAATGAGCAGTTCTTC.

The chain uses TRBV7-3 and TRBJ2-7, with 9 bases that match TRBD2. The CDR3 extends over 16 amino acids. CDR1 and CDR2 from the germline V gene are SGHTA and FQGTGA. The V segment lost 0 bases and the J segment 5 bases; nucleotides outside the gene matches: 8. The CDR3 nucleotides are TGTGCCAGCAGCTTAACCAGACTAGCGGCTCGGAACGAGCAGTACTTC. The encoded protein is CASSLTRLAARNEQYF.

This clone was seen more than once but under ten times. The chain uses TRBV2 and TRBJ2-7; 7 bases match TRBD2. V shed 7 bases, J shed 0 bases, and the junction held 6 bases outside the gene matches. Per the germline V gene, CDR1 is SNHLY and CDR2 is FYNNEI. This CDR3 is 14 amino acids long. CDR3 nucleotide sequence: TGTGCCAGCACACTAGCGCGGAGCTCCTACGAGCAGTACTTC. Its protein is CASTLARSSYEQYF.

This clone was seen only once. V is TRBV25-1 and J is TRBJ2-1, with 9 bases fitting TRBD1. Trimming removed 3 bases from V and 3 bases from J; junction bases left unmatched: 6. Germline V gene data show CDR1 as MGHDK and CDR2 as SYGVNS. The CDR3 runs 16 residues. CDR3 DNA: TGTGCCAGCAGTGATCCAGGACAGGGGAGCTACAATGAGCAGTTCTTC. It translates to CASSDPGQGSYNEQFF.